These 18 T cell receptor beta chains were sequenced from one sample in a study of blood T cell repertoires in COVID-19. Libraries were prepared by immunoSEQ multiplex PCR; TCRdb keeps only in-frame clonotypes and omits some of them. There are about 120,000 clones in the sample; 65% to 90% occur only once, and 25% to 30% lies in the top ten. The sample consisted of peripheral blood. All receptors derive from a woman of 80 years or more with acute or convalescent COVID-19.

The rearrangement joins TRBV11-2 to TRBJ2-5, with 7 nucleotides matching TRBD1. The germline V gene has CDR1 SGHAT and CDR2 FQNNGV. The CDR3 runs 16 residues. V was clipped by 6 bases and J by 3 bases; unmatched bases: 13. The CDR3 sequence is CASSSGDRGMKETQYF. DNA for the CDR3: TGTGCCAGCAGTTCAGGGGACAGAGGGATGAAAGAGACCCAGTACTTC.

This clone was observed once. The CDR3 region is CASSRPGQPRGGAFF. The CDR3 DNA is TGTGCCAGCAGCCGCCCCGGACAGCCACGCGGCGGAGCTTTCTTT. This rearrangement joins TRBV16 to TRBJ1-1; D is possibly TRBD1 (6 bases). This CDR3 comprises 15 residues. Germline CDR1 and CDR2: KGHSY and FQNENV. The V gene lost 4 bases and the J gene lost 10 bases, with 22 bases spanning the gap. Complete variable domain (other parts from reference TRBV16 and TRBJ1-1): GEEVAQTPKHLVRGEGQKAKLYCAPIKGHSYVFWYQQVLKNEFKFLISFQNENVFDETGMPKERFSAKCLPNSPCSLEIQATKLEDSAVYFCASSRPGQPRGGAFFGQGTRLTVV.

Turning to this clone: A junction end diverges from the germline sequence, so it may reflect a read error. This chain joins TRBV7-7 and TRBJ2-5; 9 nucleotides line up with TRBD2. CDR3 length equals 15 residues. Germline values: CDR1 SSHAT, CDR2 FNYEAQ (reference sequence). CDR3 DNA: TGTGCTAGCAGCTTAAACATAGCGGGGGTAGAGACCCAGTACTTC. Its translation is CASSLNIAGVETQYF.

The chain joins TRBV18 to TRBJ2-1, with 10 bases aligning to TRBD2. The CDR3 length is 16 residues. The germline V gene encodes CDR1 KGHSH and CDR2 LQKENI. V gave up 3 bases and J gave up 1 base; unmatched junction bases: 3. The CDR3 sequence: CASSPPGLASYNEQFF. As DNA, the CDR3 is TGTGCCAGCTCACCGCCGGGACTAGCGTCCTACAATGAGCAGTTCTTC.

This rearrangement joins TRBV7-8 to TRBJ1-1, with D hard to call. The CDR3 loop spans 15 amino acids. V lost 4 bases, J lost 1 base, and 13 bases lay in between. In germline, CDR1 is SGHVS, CDR2 FQNEAQ. The CDR3 DNA reads TGTGCCAGCAGCTCTCAAGTCTTAGCGAACACTGAAGCTTTCTTT. This codes for CASSSQVLANTEAFF. The full variable domain, completed using reference TRBV7-8 and TRBJ1-1, is GAGVSQSPRYKVAKRGQDVALRCDPISGHVSLFWYQQALGQGPEFLTYFQNEAQLDKSGLPSDRFFAERPEGSVSTLKIQRTQQEDSAVYLCASSSQVLANTEAFFGQGTRLTVV.

V usage is TRBV16 and J usage is TRBJ2-1, with TRBD2 as a possible D gene (6 bases). The CDR3 length is 17 residues. V was trimmed by 1 base and J by 3 bases, leaving 16 bases between them. Germline V gene data show CDR1 as KGHSY and CDR2 as FQNENV. The CDR3 is CASSQWGRGSNYNEQFF. As DNA, the CDR3 is TGTGCCAGCAGCCAATGGGGCCGGGGGTCTAACTACAATGAGCAGTTCTTC.

This chain uses TRBV7-8 with TRBJ1-2; D is ambiguous. CDR3 length: 13 amino acids. Trimming left V 3 bases short and J 2 bases short, with 7 bases between. The germline gives CDR1 SGHVS, CDR2 FQNEAQ. CDR3 amino acids: CASSLGGNYGYTF. CDR3 nucleotide sequence: TGTGCCAGCAGCTTGGGAGGCAACTATGGCTACACCTTC.

The chain uses TRBV18 and TRBJ2-5; 7 nucleotides line up with TRBD1. The CDR3 sequence is 15 residues long. Trimming took 0 bases from V and 5 from J; bases not matched to a gene: 6. CDR1 KGHSH and CDR2 LQKENI come from the germline V gene. The CDR3 sequence is CASSPPDRRRETQYF. DNA for the CDR3: TGTGCCAGCTCACCACCGGACAGGCGAAGGGAGACCCAGTACTTC.

The CDR3 coding sequence is TGCGCCAGCAGCTTGGCGGCGGGGGCCACAGATACGCAGTATTTT. Amino acid sequence: CASSLAAGATDTQYF. The chain links TRBV5-1 to TRBJ2-3; TRBD2 might be the D (7 bases). Trimming stripped 0 bases from V and 2 bases from J, with 10 bases between. Germline loops: CDR1 SGHRS, CDR2 YFSETQ. The CDR3 runs 15 residues.

The chain uses TRBV6-1 and TRBJ2-7; 7 positions agree with TRBD2. The germline V gene encodes CDR1 MNHNS and CDR2 SASEGT. V lost 1 base to trimming and J lost 1 base; unmatched junction nucleotides: 4. The CDR3 is made up of 15 amino acids. The CDR3 coding sequence is TGTGCCAGCAGTGAAGTAGCGGGCCTATCCTACGAGCAGTACTTC. Translation: CASSEVAGLSYEQYF.

The J gene is TRBJ2-1, the V gene TRBV20-1; tentative D call: TRBD2 (6 bases). From germline, CDR1 is DFQATT and CDR2 SNEGSKA (reference sequence). CDR3 length: 15 amino acids. V shed 3 bases and J shed 0 bases, with 12 bases lying between them. The CDR3 coding sequence is TGCAGTGCTAGTGGACTATTAAGCTCCTACAATGAGCAGTTCTTC. Protein sequence: CSASGLLSSYNEQFF.

The genes are TRBV4-3 and TRBJ1-2; D is perhaps TRBD1 (6 bases). The CDR3 spans 15 residues. In germline, CDR1 is LGHNA, CDR2 YSLEER. V was shortened by 4 bases and J by 5 bases, with 17 bases between the two germline ends. CDR3 sequence reads: CASSPTGQSAYGYTF. The CDR3 DNA is TGCGCCAGCAGCCCGACCGGACAGTCAGCTTATGGCTACACCTTC.

This chain joins TRBV5-1 and TRBJ1-4, with 9 bases lining up with TRBD1. V lost 3 bases and J lost 5; bases outside the gene matches: 5. This CDR3 comprises 15 residues. Germline lookup yields CDR1 SGHRS and CDR2 YFSETQ. The CDR3 DNA reads TGCGCCAGCAGCTACAGGGGGCTTCCGAATGAAAAACTGTTTTTT. It translates to CASSYRGLPNEKLFF.

This chain uses TRBV28 with TRBJ1-1; D is ambiguous. V was clipped by 3 bases and J by 3 bases, with 17 bases between them. The CDR3 sequence is 16 residues long. Germline V gene sequence: CDR1 MDHEN, CDR2 SYDVKM. The CDR3 region has the DNA TGTGCCAGCAGTTTGAGTTTAGGCAGGAGGGACACTGAAGCTTTCTTT. Translation: CASSLSLGRRDTEAFF.

The rearrangement joins TRBV5-4 to TRBJ1-1; D is perhaps TRBD1 (5 bases). This CDR3 contains 16 residues. The germline CDR1 and CDR2 sequences are SGHNT and YYREEE (reference sequence). V lost 2 bases, J lost 8 bases, and 22 bases lay in between. In DNA, the CDR3 is TGTGCCAGCAGCTTTCCCCAGGGTTTATCTCAGACCGAAGCTTTCTTT. It encodes CASSFPQGLSQTEAFF.

CDR3 sequence reads: CASSSPTGTGGYTF. The CDR3 DNA follows: TGCGCCAGCAGCAGCCCGACAGGGACAGGGGGCTACACCTTC. V usage is TRBV5-1 and J usage is TRBJ1-2; 9 nucleotides line up with TRBD1. Germline CDR1 is SGHRS and CDR2 is YFSETQ. After removal of 4 bases from V and 8 bases from J, the junction contained 9 bases not matched to a gene. This CDR3 is built from 14 residues.

The table lists this clone with a count of one. The rearrangement joins TRBV5-1 to TRBJ1-2; D is unresolved. The CDR3 sequence is 14 residues long. Trimming pared 2 bases from V and 0 bases from J, leaving 8 bases between. Germline V lookup: CDR1 SGHRS, CDR2 YFSETQ. The CDR3 DNA sequence: TGCGCCAGCAGCTTTCGCAGTACTAACTATGGCTACACCTTC. Protein sequence: CASSFRSTNYGYTF.

V and J are TRBV5-4 and TRBJ2-5; D unresolved. V dropped 4 bases and J dropped 0 bases, with 7 bases sitting between them. This CDR3 is built from 13 residues. From germline, CDR1 is SGHNT and CDR2 YYREEE (reference sequence). Here the CDR3 reads CASSPEYQETQYF. In DNA, the CDR3 is TGTGCCAGCAGCCCTGAGTACCAAGAGACCCAGTACTTC.